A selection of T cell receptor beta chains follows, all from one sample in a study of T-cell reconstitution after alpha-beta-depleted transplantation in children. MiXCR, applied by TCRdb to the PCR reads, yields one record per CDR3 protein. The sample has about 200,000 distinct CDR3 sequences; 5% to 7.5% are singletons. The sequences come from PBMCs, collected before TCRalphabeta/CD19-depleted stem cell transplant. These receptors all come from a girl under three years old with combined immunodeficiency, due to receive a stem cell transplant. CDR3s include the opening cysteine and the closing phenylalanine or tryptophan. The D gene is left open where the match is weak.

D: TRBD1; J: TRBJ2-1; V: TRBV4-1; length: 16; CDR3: CASSQDPRGSHNEQFF
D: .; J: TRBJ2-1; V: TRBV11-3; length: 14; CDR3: CASSLGPLAYEQFF
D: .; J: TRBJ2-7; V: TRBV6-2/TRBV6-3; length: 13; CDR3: CASSLYNLYEQYF
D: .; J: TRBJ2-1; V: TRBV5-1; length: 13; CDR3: CASSKRAWDEQFF
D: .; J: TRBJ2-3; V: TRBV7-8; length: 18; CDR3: CASSLAIREDASTDTQYF
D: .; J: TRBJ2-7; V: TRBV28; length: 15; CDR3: CASTHHAGSYNEQYF
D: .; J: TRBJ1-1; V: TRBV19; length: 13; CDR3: CASRLEGNTEAFF
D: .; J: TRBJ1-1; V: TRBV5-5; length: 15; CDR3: CASSWTDLLNTEAFF
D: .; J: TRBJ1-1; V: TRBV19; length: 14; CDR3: CASSISETDIEAFF
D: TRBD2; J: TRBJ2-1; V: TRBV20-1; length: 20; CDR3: CSARDQLSGLAGAIYNEQFF
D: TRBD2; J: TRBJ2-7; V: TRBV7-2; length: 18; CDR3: CASSLGLAGGPIRYEQYF
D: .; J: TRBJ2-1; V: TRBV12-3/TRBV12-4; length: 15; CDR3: CASSYSPRAYNEQFF
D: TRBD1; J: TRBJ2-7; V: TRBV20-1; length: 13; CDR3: CSARGDRKYEQYF
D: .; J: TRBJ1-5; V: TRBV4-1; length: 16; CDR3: CASSQDGLGGDQPQHF
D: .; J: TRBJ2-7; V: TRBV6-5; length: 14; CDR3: CASSYVWTDYEQYF
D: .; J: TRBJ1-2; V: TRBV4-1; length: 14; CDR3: CASSQGRGDYGYTF